The entry below gives a single T cell receptor (beta chain) sequence along with its context. The target antigen is unknown. Generated by immunoSEQ multiplex PCR, the TCRdb table keeps only in-frame clones and is missing some. This sample has tens of thousands of clones, with approximately 70% found just once. The V segment lost 5 bases and the J segment 5 bases; nucleotides outside the gene matches: 8. The CDR3 has 14 residues. Germline lookup yields CDR1 MNHEY and CDR2 SMNVEV (reference sequence). Every patient relapsed after autologous stem cell transplantation, and brentuximab vedotin exposure varied. The record originates from a study of PD-1 blockade in classical Hodgkin lymphoma. Study-level findings and limits: Complete responders' diversity at baseline resembled that of newly diagnosed patients.

V gene TRBV27 combines with J gene TRBJ2-5; TRBD2 matches at 7 bases. The TCR originated in a human donor with classical Hodgkin lymphoma. The material sequenced was peripheral blood mononuclear cells (PBMCs), taken at baseline. CDR3 sequence reads: CASSTPGRAETQYF. CDR3 in DNA: TGTGCCAGCAGTACGCCGGGGAGGGCGGAGACCCAGTACTTC.